The 17 T cell receptor beta chains listed next were all sequenced from one sample in a study of shared clonotypes between healthy human individuals. Here immunoSEQ multiplex PCR was the method, and the copy in TCRdb shows in-frame clones only, minus some. In the table there are around 610,000 clones, around 96% of which are singletons. Naive CD8 cells lacked CD45RO and underwent positive selection for CCR7, leaving out terminally differentiated effector memory CD45RA+ cells. The sequenced sample consisted of naive CD8+ T cells sorted from blood. The receptors were gathered from a woman in her 30s in good health.

The chain uses TRBV7-9 and TRBJ2-1; 8 bases agree with TRBD1. This CDR3 has 16 residues. The trim removed 5 bases at V and 4 bases at J, leaving 10 bases unmatched. Germline CDR1 SEHNR, CDR2 FQNEAQ (reference sequence). The CDR3 coding sequence is TGTGCCAGCAGCCCCCCCGGGACAGGATATTACAATGAGCAGTTCTTC. Translation: CASSPPGTGYYNEQFF.

The J gene is TRBJ2-3, the V gene TRBV5-4; no clear D gene. The germline V gene encodes CDR1 SGHNT and CDR2 YYREEE (reference sequence). The CDR3 consists of 12 residues. Trimming left V 5 bases short and J 2 bases short, with 6 bases between. The CDR3 coding sequence is TGTGCCAGCAGGAGCGACACAGATACGCAGTATTTT. It codes for CASRSDTDTQYF. Using reference TRBV5-4 and TRBJ2-3 for the parts outside the CDR3, the full variable domain is ETGVTQSPTHLIKTRGQQVTLRCSSQSGHNTVSWYQQALGQGPQFIFQYYREEENGRGNFPPRFSGLQFPNYSSELNVNALELDDSALYLCASRSDTDTQYFGPGTRLTVL.

This clone has a single count. This chain joins TRBV28 and TRBJ1-6; no reliable D call. Trimming left V 7 bases short and J 0 bases short, with 13 bases between. Per the germline V gene, CDR1 is MDHEN and CDR2 is SYDVKM. CDR3 length: 16 residues. CDR3 sequence (DNA): TGTGCCAGCACCGGGGTCCCGAGCTCCTATAATTCACCCCTCCACTTT. Residues: CASTGVPSSYNSPLHF.

The chain combines TRBV10-3 with TRBJ1-2; the D gene is possibly TRBD1 (6 bases). V dropped 6 bases and J dropped 4 bases, with 18 bases sitting between them. The CDR3 loop spans 15 amino acids. The germline V gene has CDR1 ENHRY and CDR2 SYGVKD. CDR3 coding DNA: TGTGCCATCAGCTCCGGGACAAGCACTATCTATGGCTACACCTTC. It codes for CAISSGTSTIYGYTF.

This chain uses TRBV4-1 with TRBJ2-7; TRBD1 matches at 8 bases. Germline V gives CDR1 MGHRA, CDR2 YSYEKL. This CDR3 has 16 residues. The junction had 8 bases not matched to a gene; V was cut back by 0 bases and J by 4 bases. The CDR3 here is CASSQDHRGAHYEQYF. In DNA, the CDR3 is TGCGCCAGCAGCCAAGATCACAGGGGGGCCCATTACGAGCAGTACTTC.

Notes on this clone: The same CDR3 is also encoded by other DNA sequences in this sample. The chain employs TRBV7-8 and TRBJ1-5, with no clear D. The V and J ends lost 1 base and 5 bases respectively, with 3 bases between them. The germline V gene encodes CDR1 SGHVS and CDR2 FQNEAQ. CDR3 length equals 12 residues. As DNA, the CDR3 is TGTGCCAGCAGCTTAGGAGATCAGCCCCAGCATTTT. It translates to CASSLGDQPQHF.

This chain uses TRBV10-2 with TRBJ2-2, with D perhaps matching TRBD2 (6 bases). Deletions cut 6 bases from V and 5 bases from J, with 16 bases between. The CDR3 sequence is 15 residues long. CDR1 is WSHSY, CDR2 SAAADI, per germline. The CDR3 protein is CASREGSSRTGELFF. The CDR3 coding sequence is TGCGCCAGCAGGGAGGGTAGTTCCCGGACCGGGGAGCTGTTTTTT.

The rearrangement links TRBV7-9 to TRBJ2-1; no clear D. The V and J ends lost 5 bases and 8 bases respectively, with 7 bases between them. The CDR3 runs to 11 residues. Germline CDR1 is SEHNR and CDR2 is FQNEAQ (reference sequence). CDR3 loop: CASSPLHEQFF. In nucleotides, the CDR3 is TGTGCCAGCAGCCCCTTACATGAGCAGTTCTTC.

This clone appeared once. The V gene is TRBV5-6, the J gene TRBJ1-5; D remains unclear. CDR3 length equals 14 residues. Germline-derived CDR1 and CDR2 are SGHDT and YYEEEE. V gave up 3 bases and J gave up 6 bases, with 13 bases separating them. CDR3 bases: TGTGCCAGCAGCTCTCAATATGGCGGTCAGCCCCAGCATTTT. It encodes CASSSQYGGQPQHF.

This clone came up a few times. CDR3 nucleotides: TGTGCCAGCAGCTTAGTCACTGAAGCTTTCTTT. It is translated as CASSLVTEAFF. This sequence joins TRBV11-2 and TRBJ1-1; no reliable D call. This CDR3 is 11 amino acids long. Per the germline V gene, CDR1 is SGHAT and CDR2 is FQNNGV. V gave up 1 base and J gave up 4 bases, with 1 base separating them.

On this clone: Distinct nucleotide sequences in the sample also encode this CDR3. V is TRBV28 and J is TRBJ2-7; a possible D gene is TRBD2 (5 bases). The CDR3 consists of 13 residues. Germline lookup yields CDR1 MDHEN and CDR2 SYDVKM. Trimming removed 3 bases at V and 1 base at J, with 7 bases between. CDR3 nucleotide sequence: TGTGCCAGCAGTTTCGGGATTTCCTACGAGCAGTACTTC. This encodes CASSFGISYEQYF. Combining the CDR3 with reference TRBV28 and TRBJ2-7 gives the whole variable domain DVKVTQSSRYLVKRTGEKVFLECVQDMDHENMFWYRQDPGLGLRLIYFSYDVKMKEKGDIPEGYSVSREKKERFSLILESASTNQTSMYLCASSFGISYEQYFGPGTRLTVT.

The J gene is TRBJ2-7, the V gene TRBV27, with D possibly being TRBD1 or TRBD2 (5 bases each). CDR1 is MNHEY, CDR2 SMNVEV, per germline (reference sequence). V was shortened by 2 bases and J by 3 bases, with 14 bases between the two germline ends. This CDR3 has 15 residues. CDR3: CASSLGTSRFYEQYF. The CDR3 coding sequence is TGTGCCAGCAGTTTAGGGACCTCGAGGTTCTACGAGCAGTACTTC.

This chain joins TRBV5-1 and TRBJ1-5; D might be TRBD1 (5 bases). There are 14 residues in the CDR3. V gave up 3 bases and J gave up 2 bases, with 9 bases separating them. Germline-derived CDR1 and CDR2 are SGHRS and YFSETQ. CDR3 in amino acids: CASSWDGGNQPQHF. In nucleotides, the CDR3 is TGCGCCAGCAGCTGGGACGGAGGCAATCAGCCCCAGCATTTT. The variable domain in full, completed from reference TRBV5-1 and TRBJ1-5, reads KAGVTQTPRYLIKTRGQQVTLSCSPISGHRSVSWYQQTPGQGLQFLFEYFSETQRNKGNFPGRFSGRQFSNSRSEMNVSTLELGDSALYLCASSWDGGNQPQHFGDGTRLSIL.

The genes are TRBV4-2 and TRBJ2-5; 8 bases align to TRBD2. This CDR3 has 18 amino acids. CDR1 is LGHNA, CDR2 YNFKEQ, per germline. The V segment lost 1 base and the J segment 2 bases; nucleotides outside the gene matches: 12. The CDR3 bases are TGTGCCAGCAGCCAAGGGGGGATAGCGGGGAGGCTACAAGAGACCCAGTACTTC. This sequence encodes CASSQGGIAGRLQETQYF.

V gene TRBV27 combines with J gene TRBJ2-3; D unresolved. Trimming took off 5 bases at V and 6 bases at J, with 15 bases between the two ends. Germline CDR1 reads MNHEY; CDR2 reads SMNVEV (reference sequence). There are 14 residues in the CDR3. For the CDR3, the DNA is TGTGCCAGCAGTCCCACCGGGTTAGGGGATACGCAGTATTTT. This gives the protein CASSPTGLGDTQYF.

CDR3 residues: CASSQTGSSYEQYF. CDR3 coding DNA: TGTGCCAGCAGCCAGACAGGGAGCTCCTACGAGCAGTACTTC. The genes are TRBV7-9 and TRBJ2-7, with TRBD1 identical over 7 bases. The CDR3 consists of 14 residues. V was clipped by 5 bases and J by 0 bases; unmatched bases: 4. The germline gives CDR1 SEHNR, CDR2 FQNEAQ (reference sequence).

The rearrangement uses TRBV7-8 and TRBJ1-1; D remains ambiguous. The CDR3 is 15 residues long. V lost 0 bases and J lost 0, with 8 bases in between. Germline V CDR1 and CDR2: SGHVS, FQNEAQ. CDR3 in DNA: TGTGCCAGCAGCTTAGCGGTTTTTATGAACACTGAAGCTTTCTTT. Translation gives CASSLAVFMNTEAFF.